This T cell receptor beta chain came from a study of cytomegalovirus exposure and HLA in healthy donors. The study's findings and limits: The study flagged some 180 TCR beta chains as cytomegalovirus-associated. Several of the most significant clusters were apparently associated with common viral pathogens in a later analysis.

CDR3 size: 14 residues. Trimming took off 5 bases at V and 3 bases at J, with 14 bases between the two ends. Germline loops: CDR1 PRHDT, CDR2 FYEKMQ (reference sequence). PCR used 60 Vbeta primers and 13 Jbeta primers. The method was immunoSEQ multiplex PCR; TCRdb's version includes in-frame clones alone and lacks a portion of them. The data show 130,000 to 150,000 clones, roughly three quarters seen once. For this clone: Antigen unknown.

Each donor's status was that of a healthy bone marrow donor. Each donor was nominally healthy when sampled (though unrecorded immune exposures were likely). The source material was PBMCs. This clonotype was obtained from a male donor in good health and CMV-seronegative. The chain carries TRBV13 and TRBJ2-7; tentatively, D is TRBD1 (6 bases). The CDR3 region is CASSPRQDRYEQYF. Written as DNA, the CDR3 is TGTGCCAGCAGCCCTAGACAGGACCGCTACGAGCAGTACTTC.